The T cell receptor beta chain described here comes from a study of blood T cell repertoires in COVID-19. For the study at large: Whether acute or convalescent, the COVID-19 samples came from the United States, Italy and Spain.

CDR1 and CDR2 from the germline V gene are LGHNA and YSLEER. The CDR3 has 13 residues. V was cut by 0 bases and J by 2 bases, with 3 bases left in between. This clone was found once. Study processing details: Estimation of nucleated cell counts was performed using reference gene primer amplification. TCRdb's copy holds only in-frame clones and misses some; the assay was immunoSEQ multiplex PCR. The V and J calls and clone size come from that table; D and trimming were worked out from the DNA. Of roughly 250,000 clones detected, around 82% appear once; the ten largest clones hold roughly 8.7%. The clonotype originates from a man in his forties with active or convalescent COVID-19. The V and J genes are TRBV4-3 and TRBJ2-3; D remains ambiguous. The sequenced sample consisted of peripheral blood. The CDR3 nucleotides read TGCGCCAGCAGCCAAGAACACACAGATACGCAGTATTTT. This sequence encodes CASSQEHTDTQYF.